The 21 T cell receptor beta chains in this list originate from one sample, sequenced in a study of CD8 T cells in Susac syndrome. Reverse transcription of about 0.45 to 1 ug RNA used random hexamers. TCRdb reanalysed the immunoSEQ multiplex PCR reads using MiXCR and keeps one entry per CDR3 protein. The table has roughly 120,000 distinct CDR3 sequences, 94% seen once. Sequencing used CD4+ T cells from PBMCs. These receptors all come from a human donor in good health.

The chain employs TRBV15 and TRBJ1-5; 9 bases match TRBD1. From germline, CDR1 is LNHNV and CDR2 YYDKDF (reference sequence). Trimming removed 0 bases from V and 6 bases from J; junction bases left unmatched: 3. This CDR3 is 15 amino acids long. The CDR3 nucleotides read TGTGCCACCAGCAGAGATCCGGGACAGGGTCAGCCCCAGCATTTT. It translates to CATSRDPGQGQPQHF.

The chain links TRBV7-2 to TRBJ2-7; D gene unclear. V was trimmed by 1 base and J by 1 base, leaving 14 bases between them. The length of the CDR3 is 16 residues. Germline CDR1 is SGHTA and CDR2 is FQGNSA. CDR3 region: CASSLDPAALSYEQYF. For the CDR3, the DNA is TGTGCCAGCAGCTTAGACCCGGCAGCCCTGTCCTACGAGCAGTACTTC.

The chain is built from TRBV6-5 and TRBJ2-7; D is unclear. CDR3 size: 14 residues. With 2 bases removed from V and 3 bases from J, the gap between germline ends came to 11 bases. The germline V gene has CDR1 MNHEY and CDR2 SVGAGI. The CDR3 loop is CASSYQGPLYEQYF. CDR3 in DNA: TGTGCCAGCAGTTACCAAGGGCCCCTCTACGAGCAGTACTTC.

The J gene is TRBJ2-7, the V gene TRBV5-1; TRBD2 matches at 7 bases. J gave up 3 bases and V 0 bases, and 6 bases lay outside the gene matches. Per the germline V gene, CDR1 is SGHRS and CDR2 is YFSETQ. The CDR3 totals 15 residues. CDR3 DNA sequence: TGCGCCAGCAGCTTGGGTGAGGGAGGGCTCTACGAGCAGTACTTC. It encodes CASSLGEGGLYEQYF.

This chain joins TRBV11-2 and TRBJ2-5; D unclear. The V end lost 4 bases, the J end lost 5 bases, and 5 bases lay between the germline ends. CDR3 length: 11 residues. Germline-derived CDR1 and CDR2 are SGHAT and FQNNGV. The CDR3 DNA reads TGTGCCAGCAGCTCCTCTGAGACCCAGTACTTC. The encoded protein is CASSSSETQYF.

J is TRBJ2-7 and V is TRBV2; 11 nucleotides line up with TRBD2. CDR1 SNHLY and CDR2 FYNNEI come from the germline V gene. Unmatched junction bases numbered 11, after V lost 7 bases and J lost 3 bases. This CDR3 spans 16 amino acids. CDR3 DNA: TGTGCCAGCAAACGATTGACTAGCGGGACGCACTACGAGCAGTACTTC. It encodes CASKRLTSGTHYEQYF.

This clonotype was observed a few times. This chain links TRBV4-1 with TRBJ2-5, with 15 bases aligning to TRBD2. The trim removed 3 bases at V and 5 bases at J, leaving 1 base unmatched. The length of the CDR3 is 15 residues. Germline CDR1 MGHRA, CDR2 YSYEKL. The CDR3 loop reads CASSQGLAGGETQYF. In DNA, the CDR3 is TGCGCCAGCAGCCAGGGACTAGCGGGAGGTGAGACCCAGTACTTC.

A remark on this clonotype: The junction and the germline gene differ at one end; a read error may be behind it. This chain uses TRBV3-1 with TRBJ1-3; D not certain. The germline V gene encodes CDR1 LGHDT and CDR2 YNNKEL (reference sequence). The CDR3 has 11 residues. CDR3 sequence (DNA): TGTGCCAGCAGCCGGGGAAGCACCATATATTTT. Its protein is CASSRGSTIYF.

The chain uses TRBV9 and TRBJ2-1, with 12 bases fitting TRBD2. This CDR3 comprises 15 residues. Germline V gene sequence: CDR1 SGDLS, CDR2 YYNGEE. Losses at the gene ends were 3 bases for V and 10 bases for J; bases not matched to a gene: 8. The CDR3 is CASSARLAGEREQFF. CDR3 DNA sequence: TGTGCCAGCAGCGCCCGACTAGCGGGAGAGAGAGAGCAGTTCTTC.

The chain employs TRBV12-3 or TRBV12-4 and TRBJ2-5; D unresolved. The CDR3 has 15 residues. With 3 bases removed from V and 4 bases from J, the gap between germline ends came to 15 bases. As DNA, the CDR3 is TGTGCCAGCAGTTTTACCGGACGAGGAGTAGAGACCCAGTACTTC. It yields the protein CASSFTGRGVETQYF.

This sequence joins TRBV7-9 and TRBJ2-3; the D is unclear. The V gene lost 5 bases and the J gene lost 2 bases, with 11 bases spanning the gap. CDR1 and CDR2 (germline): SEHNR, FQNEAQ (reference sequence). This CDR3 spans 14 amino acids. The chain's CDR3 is CASSARQYTDTQYF. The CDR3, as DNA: TGTGCCAGCAGCGCCAGGCAGTACACAGATACGCAGTATTTT.

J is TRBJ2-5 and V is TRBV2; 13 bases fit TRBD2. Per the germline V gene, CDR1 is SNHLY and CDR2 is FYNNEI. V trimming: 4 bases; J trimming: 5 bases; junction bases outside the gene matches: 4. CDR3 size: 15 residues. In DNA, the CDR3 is TGTGCCAGCAGTGGGACTAGCGGGAGAAGGGAGACCCAGTACTTC. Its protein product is CASSGTSGRRETQYF.

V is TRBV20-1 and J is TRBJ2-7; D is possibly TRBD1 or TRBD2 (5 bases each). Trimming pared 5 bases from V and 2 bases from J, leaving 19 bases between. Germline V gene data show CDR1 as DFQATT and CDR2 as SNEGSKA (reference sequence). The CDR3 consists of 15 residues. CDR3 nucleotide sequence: TGCAGTGCTCCCTCCCCCGGGACGTCCCCCTACGAGCAGTACTTC. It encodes CSAPSPGTSPYEQYF.

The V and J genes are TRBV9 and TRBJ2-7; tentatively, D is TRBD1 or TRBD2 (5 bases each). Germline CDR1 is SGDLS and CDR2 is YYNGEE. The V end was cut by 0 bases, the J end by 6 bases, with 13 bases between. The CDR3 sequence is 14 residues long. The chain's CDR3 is CASSVAGAVGEQYF. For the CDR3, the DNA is TGTGCCAGCAGCGTAGCCGGGGCAGTAGGCGAGCAGTACTTC.

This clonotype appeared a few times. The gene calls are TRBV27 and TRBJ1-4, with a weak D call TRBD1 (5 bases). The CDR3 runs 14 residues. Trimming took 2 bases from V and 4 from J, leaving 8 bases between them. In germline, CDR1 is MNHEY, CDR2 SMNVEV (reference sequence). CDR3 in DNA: TGTGCCAGCAGTTTAGGGCAGGGTAATGAAAAACTGTTTTTT. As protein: CASSLGQGNEKLFF.

Here the CDR3 reads CASSQDPFYNEQFF. The CDR3 nucleotides read TGTGCCAGCAGCCAAGATCCCTTCTACAATGAGCAGTTCTTC. This rearrangement joins TRBV3-1 to TRBJ2-1, with no clear D. This CDR3 has 14 amino acids. Trimming removed 0 bases from V and 3 bases from J, with 6 bases in between. The germline V gene encodes CDR1 LGHDT and CDR2 YNNKEL (reference sequence).

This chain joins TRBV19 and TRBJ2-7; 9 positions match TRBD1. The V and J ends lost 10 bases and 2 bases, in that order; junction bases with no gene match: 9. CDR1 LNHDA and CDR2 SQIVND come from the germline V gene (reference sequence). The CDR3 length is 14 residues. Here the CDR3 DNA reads TGTGCCACCACTCCGGGACAGGGAACCTACGAGCAGTACTTC. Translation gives CATTPGQGTYEQYF.

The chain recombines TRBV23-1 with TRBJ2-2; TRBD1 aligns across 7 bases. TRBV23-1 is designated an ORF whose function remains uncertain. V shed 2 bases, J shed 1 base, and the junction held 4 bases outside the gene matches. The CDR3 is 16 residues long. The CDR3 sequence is CASSQPGQMNTGELFF. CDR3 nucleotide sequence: TGCGCCAGCAGTCAACCGGGACAGATGAACACCGGGGAGCTGTTTTTT.

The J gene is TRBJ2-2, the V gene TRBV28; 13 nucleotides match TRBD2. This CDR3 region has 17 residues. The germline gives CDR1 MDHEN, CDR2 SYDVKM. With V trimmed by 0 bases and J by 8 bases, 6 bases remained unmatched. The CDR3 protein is CASSLWELAGGPGELFF. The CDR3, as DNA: TGTGCCAGCAGTTTATGGGAACTAGCGGGAGGGCCAGGGGAGCTGTTTTTT.

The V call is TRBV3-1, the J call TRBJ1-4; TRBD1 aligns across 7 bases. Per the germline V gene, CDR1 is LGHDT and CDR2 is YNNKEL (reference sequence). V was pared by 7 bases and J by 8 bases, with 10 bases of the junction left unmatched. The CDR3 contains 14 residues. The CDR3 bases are TGTGCCAGCACCGAAAGACAGGGTGGCGAAAAACTGTTTTTT. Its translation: CASTERQGGEKLFF.

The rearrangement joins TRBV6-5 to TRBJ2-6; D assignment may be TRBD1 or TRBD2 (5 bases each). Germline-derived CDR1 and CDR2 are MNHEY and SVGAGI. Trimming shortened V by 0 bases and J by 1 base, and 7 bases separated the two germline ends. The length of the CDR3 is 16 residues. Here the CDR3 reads CASSYSGGSGANVLTF. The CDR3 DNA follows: TGTGCCAGCAGTTACTCTGGGGGATCTGGGGCCAACGTCCTGACTTTC.